This TCR beta chain was captured by sequencing in a study of T cell changes during pregnancy in multiple sclerosis. Assay used: immunoSEQ multiplex PCR; TCRdb lists only in-frame clones, some missing. This sample has 36,000 or so clones, with around 92% found just once. Between the trimmed V and J ends, which lost 10 bases and 6 bases, there was a span of 18 bases. Per germline, CDR1 WNHNN and CDR2 SYGVQD (reference sequence). CDR3 length: 14 residues. The chain recombines TRBV10-1 with TRBJ2-2, with D perhaps TRBD1 (5 bases). The source is a female donor with multiple sclerosis, enrolled in a pregnancy study. Sequenced material: PBMCs (not recorded whether the cells were cultured). CDR3 in amino acids: CATRPSRVAGELFF. The CDR3 DNA reads as TGCGCCACTCGACCCTCCAGGGTCGCCGGGGAGCTGTTTTTT.